The 24 T cell receptor beta chains below all came from one sample that was sequenced in a study of cytomegalovirus exposure and HLA in healthy donors. Primers included in the PCR were 60 Vbeta and 13 Jbeta primers. Clones were sequenced by immunoSEQ multiplex PCR, and TCRdb holds only the in-frame ones, with some missing. The sample shows approximately 110,000 clones, approximately 80% of them seen only once. Sequenced material: PBMCs. The source is a woman between 40 and 50 years old in good health and CMV-seropositive.

The V gene is TRBV7-9, the J gene TRBJ1-2, with D hard to call. The CDR3 consists of 12 residues. The germline CDR1 and CDR2 sequences are SEHNR and FQNEAQ (reference sequence). Trimming stripped 3 bases from V and 6 bases from J, with 8 bases between. As DNA, the CDR3 is TGTGCCAGCAGCTTTGTCGGGAATGGCTACACCTTC. Protein: CASSFVGNGYTF.

V usage is TRBV30 and J usage is TRBJ2-3, with 7 bases matching TRBD2. V shed 3 bases, J shed 2 bases, and the junction held 5 bases outside the gene matches. The CDR3 has 14 amino acids. Germline CDR1 GTSNPN, CDR2 SVGIG (reference sequence). The CDR3 sequence: CAWSTTSVTDTQYF. CDR3 nucleotide sequence: TGTGCCTGGAGCACTACTAGCGTCACAGATACGCAGTATTTT.

V is TRBV6-5 and J is TRBJ2-5; 9 nucleotides align to TRBD1. Germline-derived CDR1 and CDR2 are MNHEY and SVGAGI. V was pared by 3 bases and J by 7 bases, with 9 bases of the junction left unmatched. The CDR3 is 15 residues long. CDR3 sequence (DNA): TGTGCCAGCAGTTATGACAGGGGGACCTCGAGGACCCAGTACTTC. As protein: CASSYDRGTSRTQYF.

J is TRBJ2-3 and V is TRBV19, with 8 bases that match TRBD1. Germline CDR1 reads LNHDA; CDR2 reads SQIVND (reference sequence). This CDR3 comprises 14 residues. V lost 5 bases, J lost 4 bases, and 5 bases stayed unmatched. The CDR3 protein is CASSARQGSDTQYF. The CDR3 region has the DNA TGTGCCAGTAGTGCACGACAGGGGTCAGATACGCAGTATTTT. The full variable domain, rest sourced from reference TRBV19 and TRBJ2-3, is DGGITQSPKYLFRKEGQNVTLSCEQNLNHDAMYWYRQDPGQGLRLIYYSQIVNDFQKGDIAEGYSVSREKKESFPLTVTSAQKNPTAFYLCASSARQGSDTQYFGPGTRLTVL.

V gene TRBV15 combines with J gene TRBJ2-2, with a weak D call TRBD2 (6 bases). V shed 1 base and J shed 3 bases, with 15 bases lying between them. The germline gives CDR1 LNHNV, CDR2 YYDKDF (reference sequence). The CDR3 consists of 17 residues. The CDR3 DNA reads as TGTGCCACCAGCAGAGTGGAGGGCTCGGATGACACCGGGGAGCTGTTTTTT. Protein product: CATSRVEGSDDTGELFF.

The chain combines TRBV4-1 with TRBJ1-5; D unclear. Germline V lookup: CDR1 MGHRA, CDR2 YSYEKL. V lost 1 base and J lost 7, with 8 bases in between. The CDR3 runs to 13 residues. The CDR3 coding sequence is TGCGCCAGCAGCCAAGGGGCTAACCAGCCCCAGCATTTT. This encodes CASSQGANQPQHF.

The genes are TRBV7-2 and TRBJ1-1; D call uncertain. Germline V CDR1 and CDR2: SGHTA, FQGNSA. V was clipped by 1 base and J by 6 bases, with 15 bases between them. This CDR3 is built from 15 residues. The CDR3 loop is CASSLDAGGASEAFF. CDR3 sequence (DNA): TGTGCCAGCAGCTTAGACGCGGGAGGAGCGTCTGAAGCTTTCTTT. Looking up the rest from reference TRBV7-2 and TRBJ1-1 gives the full variable domain: GAGVSQSPSNKVTEKGKDVELRCDPISGHTALYWYRQSLGQGLEFLIYFQGNSAPDKSGLPSDRFSAERTGGSVSTLTIQRTQQEDSAVYLCASSLDAGGASEAFFGQGTRLTVV.

The chain has TRBV28 and TRBJ1-5; 7 positions agree with TRBD1. CDR3 size: 15 residues. After removal of 6 bases from V and 3 bases from J, the junction contained 8 bases not matched to a gene. Germline V gene data show CDR1 as MDHEN and CDR2 as SYDVKM. CDR3: CASRARGKHNQPQHF. Written as DNA, the CDR3 is TGTGCCAGCAGAGCCAGGGGGAAGCACAATCAGCCCCAGCATTTT.

The rearrangement joins TRBV6-1 to TRBJ1-2; no firm D call. The V gene's germline CDR1 is MNHNS and CDR2 SASEGT. V lost 0 bases, J lost 5 bases, and 13 bases lay in between. CDR3 length: 15 amino acids. CDR3 in DNA: TGTGCCAGCAGTGAAGCTACAACCTCCCGTTATGGCTACACCTTC. This sequence encodes CASSEATTSRYGYTF.

The chain's CDR3 is CASSPTPGLAGAYNEQFF. The DNA for the CDR3 is TGTGCCAGCAGCCCGACCCCGGGACTAGCGGGAGCCTACAATGAGCAGTTCTTC. V and J are TRBV28 and TRBJ2-1; 14 bases are shared with TRBD2. The CDR3 runs 18 residues. Germline CDR1 and CDR2: MDHEN and SYDVKM. The V and J ends lost 6 bases and 2 bases, in that order; junction bases with no gene match: 9.

The chain couples TRBV4-2 to TRBJ2-1, with TRBD2 identical over 7 bases. Germline V gives CDR1 LGHNA, CDR2 YNFKEQ. The length of the CDR3 is 17 residues. The V and J ends lost 4 bases and 5 bases, in that order; junction bases with no gene match: 14. The CDR3 here is CASSLTTTSALNNEQFF. In DNA form, the CDR3 reads TGTGCCAGCAGCCTCACGACTACTAGCGCCCTTAACAATGAGCAGTTCTTC.

This CDR3 reads CASSIAPAENTEAFF. The CDR3 DNA is TGTGCCAGTAGTATAGCCCCTGCGGAGAACACTGAAGCTTTCTTT. This chain connects TRBV19 to TRBJ1-1; D unclear. CDR1 and CDR2 (germline): LNHDA, SQIVND (reference sequence). This CDR3 has 15 residues. The V and J ends lost 1 base and 1 base respectively, with 10 bases between them.

This chain uses TRBV7-9 with TRBJ1-2; tentative D call: TRBD1 (6 bases). V was cut by 0 bases and J by 6 bases, with 14 bases left in between. The CDR3 is made up of 15 amino acids. Germline V gene data show CDR1 as SEHNR and CDR2 as FQNEAQ (reference sequence). This chain's CDR3 is CASSLAPGAENGYTF. The CDR3 DNA reads as TGTGCCAGCAGCTTAGCCCCAGGGGCGGAGAATGGCTACACCTTC.

The chain recombines TRBV9 with TRBJ1-4, with D maybe TRBD1 (5 bases). Germline CDR1 SGDLS, CDR2 YYNGEE. Deletions cut 0 bases from V and 8 bases from J, with 11 bases between. The CDR3 length is 14 residues. The CDR3 loop is CASSVGGGWEKLFF. CDR3 DNA sequence: TGTGCCAGCAGCGTAGGCGGGGGATGGGAAAAACTGTTTTTT.

The chain combines TRBV5-4 with TRBJ1-2, with TRBD1 identical over 9 bases. Trimming took 2 bases from V and 8 from J; bases not matched to a gene: 7. Per germline, CDR1 SGHNT and CDR2 YYREEE (reference sequence). The CDR3 has 14 residues. CDR3 coding DNA: TGTGCCAGCAGCTTCGTTGGACAGGGGAGAGGCTACACCTTC. Its protein product is CASSFVGQGRGYTF.

This clone was counted a few times. DNA for the CDR3: TGTGCCAGTTCTGGGCCCGGGAAAACCGGGACCAGGGGTGACGTCCTGACTTTC. The encoded protein is CASSGPGKTGTRGDVLTF. The chain carries TRBV19 and TRBJ2-6; maybe TRBD1 (6 bases). CDR1 is LNHDA, CDR2 SQIVND, per germline (reference sequence). V shed 8 bases and J shed 11 bases, with 31 bases lying between them. This CDR3 spans 18 amino acids.

This chain joins TRBV2 and TRBJ2-5, with a possible D match to TRBD1 (5 bases). The germline gives CDR1 SNHLY, CDR2 FYNNEI. The length of the CDR3 is 14 residues. V lost 7 bases to trimming and J lost 2 bases, with 14 bases between them. CDR3: CASKFKDIQETQYF. The CDR3 nucleotides are TGTGCCAGCAAGTTTAAGGACATACAAGAGACCCAGTACTTC. Full variable domain (remainder filled in from reference TRBV2 and TRBJ2-5): EPEVTQTPSHQVTQMGQEVILRCVPISNHLYFYWYRQILGQKVEFLVSFYNNEISEKSEIFDDQFSVERPDGSNFTLKIRSTKLEDSAMYFCASKFKDIQETQYFGPGTRLLVL.

The rearrangement uses TRBV30 and TRBJ1-1, with 10 bases fitting TRBD1. This CDR3 is 18 amino acids long. J was trimmed by 7 bases and V by 0 bases; bases with no gene match: 17. Germline CDR1 is GTSNPN and CDR2 is SVGIG (reference sequence). The CDR3 DNA reads as TGTGCCTGGAGTGTACTCCCGGGACAGGGGAATGCTAGGGGTGAAGCTTTCTTT. Residues: CAWSVLPGQGNARGEAFF.

This rearrangement joins TRBV5-4 to TRBJ2-3; possibly TRBD1 for D (5 bases). The CDR3 length is 13 residues. V was cut by 4 bases and J by 3 bases, with 9 bases left in between. The germline gives CDR1 SGHNT, CDR2 YYREEE (reference sequence). CDR3 loop: CASSRQLTDTQYF. The CDR3 bases are TGTGCCAGCAGCCGACAGTTAACAGATACGCAGTATTTT.

This clone has just one count. This chain joins TRBV7-6 and TRBJ2-3; 8 bases map to TRBD1. V gave up 4 bases and J gave up 4 bases; unmatched junction bases: 4. This CDR3 contains 14 residues. Germline lookup yields CDR1 SGHVS and CDR2 FNYEAQ. The CDR3 DNA follows: TGTGCCAGCAGCTCAGGGGGCAGGCCAGATACGCAGTATTTT. This encodes CASSSGGRPDTQYF.

The CDR3 reads CASSKTGYSNQPQHF. CDR3 nucleotides: TGTGCCAGCAGTAAGACAGGATATAGCAATCAGCCCCAGCATTTT. V usage is TRBV6-5 and J usage is TRBJ1-5, with D possibly matching TRBD1 (6 bases). Germline CDR1 MNHEY, CDR2 SVGAGI. This CDR3 has 15 amino acids. The V gene lost 5 bases and the J gene lost 0 bases, with 11 bases spanning the gap.

This chain joins TRBV19 and TRBJ1-5, with 7 bases matching TRBD1. The CDR3 loop spans 13 amino acids. Germline CDR1 is LNHDA and CDR2 is SQIVND (reference sequence). The V and J ends lost 6 bases and 11 bases, in that order; junction bases with no gene match: 10. The CDR3 DNA follows: TGTGCCAGTAGCCAAGGGGGCCCTTGGTCCCAGCATTTT. This translates into CASSQGGPWSQHF.

The V and J genes are TRBV27 and TRBJ2-7, with TRBD2 matching over 12 bases. Unmatched junction bases numbered 3, after V lost 6 bases and J lost 6 bases. CDR1 is MNHEY, CDR2 SMNVEV, per germline (reference sequence). This CDR3 spans 13 amino acids. In nucleotides, the CDR3 is TGTGCCAGCAGGGCTAGCGGGAGGGGCGAGCAGTACTTC. Translation: CASRASGRGEQYF.

In its sample, this clone was seen once. The V gene is TRBV6-6, the J gene TRBJ1-1; D is perhaps TRBD1 (6 bases). CDR3 length: 14 amino acids. Germline-derived CDR1 and CDR2 are MNHNY and SVGAGI (reference sequence). V was shortened by 2 bases and J by 2 bases, with 9 bases between the two germline ends. This chain's CDR3 is CASSYGQLNTEAFF. The CDR3 DNA is TGTGCCAGCAGTTACGGACAGCTCAACACTGAAGCTTTCTTT.